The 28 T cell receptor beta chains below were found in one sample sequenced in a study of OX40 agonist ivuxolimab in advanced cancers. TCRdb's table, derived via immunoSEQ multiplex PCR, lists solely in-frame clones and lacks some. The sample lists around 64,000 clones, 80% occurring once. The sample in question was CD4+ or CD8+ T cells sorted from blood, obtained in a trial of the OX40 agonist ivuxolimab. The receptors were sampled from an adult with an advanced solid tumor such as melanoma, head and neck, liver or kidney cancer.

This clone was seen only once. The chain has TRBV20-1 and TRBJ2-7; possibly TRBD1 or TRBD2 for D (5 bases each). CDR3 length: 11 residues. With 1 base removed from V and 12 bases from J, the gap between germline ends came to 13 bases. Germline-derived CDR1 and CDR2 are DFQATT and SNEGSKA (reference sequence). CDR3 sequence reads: CSARGDQSLYF. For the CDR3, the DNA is TGCAGTGCTAGAGGGGACCAATCCTTGTACTTC.

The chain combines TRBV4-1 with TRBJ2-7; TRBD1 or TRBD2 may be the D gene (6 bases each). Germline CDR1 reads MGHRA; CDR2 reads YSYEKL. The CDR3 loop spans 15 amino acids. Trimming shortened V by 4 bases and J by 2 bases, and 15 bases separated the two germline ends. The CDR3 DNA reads TGCGCCAGCAGCCCGGGGGCAGCGAGAACCTACGAGCAGTACTTC. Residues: CASSPGAARTYEQYF.

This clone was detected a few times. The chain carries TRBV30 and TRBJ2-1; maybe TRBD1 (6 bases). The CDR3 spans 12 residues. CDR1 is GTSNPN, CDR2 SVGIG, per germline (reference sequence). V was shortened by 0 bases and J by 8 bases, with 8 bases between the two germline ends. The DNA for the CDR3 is TGTGCCTGGAGTGTACCAGGGGATGAGCAGTTCTTC. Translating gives CAWSVPGDEQFF.

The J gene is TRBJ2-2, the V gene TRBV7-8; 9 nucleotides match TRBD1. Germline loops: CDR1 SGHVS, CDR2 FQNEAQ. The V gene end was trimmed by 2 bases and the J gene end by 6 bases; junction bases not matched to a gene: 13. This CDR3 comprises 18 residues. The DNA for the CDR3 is TGTGCCAGCAGCTTAACAGGGGGCGGTTTAATATTCCCCGGGGAGCTGTTTTTT. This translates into CASSLTGGGLIFPGELFF.

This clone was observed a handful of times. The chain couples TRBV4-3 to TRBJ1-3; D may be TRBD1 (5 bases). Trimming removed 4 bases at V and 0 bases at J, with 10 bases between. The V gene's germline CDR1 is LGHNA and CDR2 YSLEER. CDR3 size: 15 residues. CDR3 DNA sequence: TGCGCCAGCAGCCTGGACACAGTCTCTGGAAACACCATATATTTT. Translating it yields CASSLDTVSGNTIYF.

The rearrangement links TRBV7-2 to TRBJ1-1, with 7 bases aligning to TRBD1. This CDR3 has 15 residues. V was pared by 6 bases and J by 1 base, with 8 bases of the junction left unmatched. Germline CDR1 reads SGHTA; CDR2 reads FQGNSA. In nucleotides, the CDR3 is TGTGCCAGCAGACTCGACAGGGTTACGAACACTGAAGCTTTCTTT. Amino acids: CASRLDRVTNTEAFF.

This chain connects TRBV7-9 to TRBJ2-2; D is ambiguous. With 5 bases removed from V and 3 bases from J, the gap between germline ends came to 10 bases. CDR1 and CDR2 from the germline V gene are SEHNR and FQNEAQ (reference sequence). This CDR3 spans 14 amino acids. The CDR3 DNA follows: TGTGCCAGCAGCCTCGACCGAGACACCGGGGAGCTGTTTTTT. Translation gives CASSLDRDTGELFF.

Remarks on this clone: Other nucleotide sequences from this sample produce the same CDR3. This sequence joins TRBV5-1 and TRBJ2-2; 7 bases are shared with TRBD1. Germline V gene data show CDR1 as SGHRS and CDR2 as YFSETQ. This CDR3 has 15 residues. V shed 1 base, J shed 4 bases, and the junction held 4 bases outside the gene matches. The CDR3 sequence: CASSLKGASTGELFF. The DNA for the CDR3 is TGCGCCAGCAGCTTGAAGGGGGCTAGCACCGGGGAGCTGTTTTTT.

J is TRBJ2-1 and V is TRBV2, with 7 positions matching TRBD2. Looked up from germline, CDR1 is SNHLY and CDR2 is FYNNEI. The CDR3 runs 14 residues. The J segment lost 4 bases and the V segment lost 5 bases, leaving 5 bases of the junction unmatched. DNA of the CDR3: TGTGCCAGCAGTAGCGGGAACCTTTACAATGAGCAGTTCTTC. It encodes CASSSGNLYNEQFF.

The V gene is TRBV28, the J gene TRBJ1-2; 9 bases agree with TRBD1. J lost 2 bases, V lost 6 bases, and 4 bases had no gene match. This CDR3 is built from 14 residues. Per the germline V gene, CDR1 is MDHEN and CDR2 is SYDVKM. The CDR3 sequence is CASSGQGKNYGYTF. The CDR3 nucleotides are TGTGCCAGCAGCGGACAGGGGAAGAACTATGGCTACACCTTC.

The CDR3 sequence is CASSDPTRRYTF. CDR3 DNA sequence: TGTGCCAGTAGCGACCCTACCCGCCGCTACACCTTC. The V and J genes are TRBV19 and TRBJ1-2; no clear D. Germline CDR1 LNHDA, CDR2 SQIVND (reference sequence). CDR3 size: 12 residues. V was clipped by 6 bases and J by 9 bases, with 14 bases between them.

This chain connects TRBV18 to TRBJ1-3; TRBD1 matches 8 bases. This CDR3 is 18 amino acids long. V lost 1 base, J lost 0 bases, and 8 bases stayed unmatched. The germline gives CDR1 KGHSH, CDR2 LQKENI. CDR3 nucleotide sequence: TGTGCCAGCTCACCACGGACAGGGTATGGTAGCTCTGGAAACACCATATATTTT. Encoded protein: CASSPRTGYGSSGNTIYF. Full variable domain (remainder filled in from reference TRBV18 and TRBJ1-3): NAGVMQNPRHLVRRRGQEARLRCSPMKGHSHVYWYRQLPEEGLKFMVYLQKENIIDESGMPKERFSAEFPKEGPSILRIQQVVRGDSAAYFCASSPRTGYGSSGNTIYFGEGSWLTVV.

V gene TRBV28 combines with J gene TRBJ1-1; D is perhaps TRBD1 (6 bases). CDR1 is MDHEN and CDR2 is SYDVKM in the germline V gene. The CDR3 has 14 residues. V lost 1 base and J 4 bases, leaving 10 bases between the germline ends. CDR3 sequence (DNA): TGTGCCAGCAGTTTATCGGCCAGGGGCACTGAAGCTTTCTTT. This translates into CASSLSARGTEAFF.

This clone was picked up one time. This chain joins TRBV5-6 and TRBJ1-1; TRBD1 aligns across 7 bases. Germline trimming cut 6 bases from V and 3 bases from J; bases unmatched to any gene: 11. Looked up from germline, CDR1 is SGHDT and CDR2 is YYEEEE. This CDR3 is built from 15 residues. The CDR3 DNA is TGTGCCAGCAACTTCAGGGGGAATAGGCACACTGAAGCTTTCTTT. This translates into CASNFRGNRHTEAFF.

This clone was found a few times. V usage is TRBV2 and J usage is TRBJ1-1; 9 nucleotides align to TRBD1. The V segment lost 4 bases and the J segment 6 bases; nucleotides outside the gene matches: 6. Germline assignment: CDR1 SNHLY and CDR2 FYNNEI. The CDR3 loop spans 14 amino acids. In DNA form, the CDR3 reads TGTGCCAGCAGTGGTCGACAGGGGGTGGCTGAAGCTTTCTTT. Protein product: CASSGRQGVAEAFF.

CDR3 DNA sequence: TGCGCCAGCAGCTTGCAGGAGAACTATGGCTACACCTTC. Its protein is CASSLQENYGYTF. The V and J genes are TRBV5-1 and TRBJ1-2; D gene ambiguous. The germline CDR1 and CDR2 sequences are SGHRS and YFSETQ. CDR3 size: 13 residues. Trimming took off 1 base at V and 2 bases at J, with 6 bases between the two ends. Using reference TRBV5-1 and TRBJ1-2 for the parts outside the CDR3, the full variable domain is KAGVTQTPRYLIKTRGQQVTLSCSPISGHRSVSWYQQTPGQGLQFLFEYFSETQRNKGNFPGRFSGRQFSNSRSEMNVSTLELGDSALYLCASSLQENYGYTFGSGTRLTVV.

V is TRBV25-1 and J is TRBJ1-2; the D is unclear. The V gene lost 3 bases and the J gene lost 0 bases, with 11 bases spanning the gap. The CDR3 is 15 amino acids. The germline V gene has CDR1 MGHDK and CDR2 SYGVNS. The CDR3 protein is CASSDAGTANYGYTF. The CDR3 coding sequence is TGTGCCAGCAGTGATGCCGGAACCGCTAACTATGGCTACACCTTC.

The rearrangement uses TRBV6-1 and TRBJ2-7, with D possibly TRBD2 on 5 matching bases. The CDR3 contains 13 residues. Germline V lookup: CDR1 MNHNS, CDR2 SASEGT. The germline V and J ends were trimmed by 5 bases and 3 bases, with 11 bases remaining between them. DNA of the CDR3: TGTGCCAGCAGTCAAACGGACTTCTACGAGCAGTACTTC. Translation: CASSQTDFYEQYF.

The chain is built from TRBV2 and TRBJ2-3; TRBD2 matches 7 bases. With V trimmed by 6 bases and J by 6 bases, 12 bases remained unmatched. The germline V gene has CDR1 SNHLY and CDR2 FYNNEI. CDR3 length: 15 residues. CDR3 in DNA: TGTGCCAGCAGGGCACTAGCGAATGGAGGGGATACGCAGTATTTT. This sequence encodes CASRALANGGDTQYF.

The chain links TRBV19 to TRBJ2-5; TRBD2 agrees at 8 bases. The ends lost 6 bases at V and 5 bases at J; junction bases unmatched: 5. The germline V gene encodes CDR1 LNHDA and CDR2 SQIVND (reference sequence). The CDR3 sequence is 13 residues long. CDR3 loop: CASSGLAWETQYF. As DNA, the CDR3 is TGTGCCAGTAGCGGACTAGCCTGGGAGACCCAGTACTTC.

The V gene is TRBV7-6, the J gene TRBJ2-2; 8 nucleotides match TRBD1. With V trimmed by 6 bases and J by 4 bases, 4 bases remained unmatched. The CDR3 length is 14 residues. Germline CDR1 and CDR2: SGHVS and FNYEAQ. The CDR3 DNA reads TGTGCCAGCAGTGGACAGGGACCCACCGGGGAGCTGTTTTTT. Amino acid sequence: CASSGQGPTGELFF. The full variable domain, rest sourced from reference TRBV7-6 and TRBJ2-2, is GAGVSQSPRYKVTKRGQDVALRCDPISGHVSLYWYRQALGQGPEFLTYFNYEAQQDKSGLPNDRFSAERPEGSISTLTIQRTEQRDSAMYRCASSGQGPTGELFFGEGSRLTVL.

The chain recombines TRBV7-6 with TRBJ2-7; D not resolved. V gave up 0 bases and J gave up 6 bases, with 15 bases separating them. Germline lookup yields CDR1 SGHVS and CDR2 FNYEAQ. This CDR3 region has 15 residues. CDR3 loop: CASSLAQTDWGEQYF. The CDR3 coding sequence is TGTGCCAGCAGCTTAGCGCAAACCGACTGGGGCGAGCAGTACTTC.

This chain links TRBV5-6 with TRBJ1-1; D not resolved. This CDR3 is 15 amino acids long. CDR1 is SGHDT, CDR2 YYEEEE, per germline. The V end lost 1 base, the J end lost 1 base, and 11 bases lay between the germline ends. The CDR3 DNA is TGTGCCAGCAGCTTGTCCCCCAGGTCGAACACTGAAGCTTTCTTT. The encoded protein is CASSLSPRSNTEAFF.

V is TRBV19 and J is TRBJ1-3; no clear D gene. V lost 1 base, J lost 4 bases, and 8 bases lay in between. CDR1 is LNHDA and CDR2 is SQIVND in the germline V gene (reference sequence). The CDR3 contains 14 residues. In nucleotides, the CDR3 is TGTGCCAGTAGTATAGGGACTCTAGGAAACACCATATATTTT. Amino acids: CASSIGTLGNTIYF. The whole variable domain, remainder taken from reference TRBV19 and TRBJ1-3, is DGGITQSPKYLFRKEGQNVTLSCEQNLNHDAMYWYRQDPGQGLRLIYYSQIVNDFQKGDIAEGYSVSREKKESFPLTVTSAQKNPTAFYLCASSIGTLGNTIYFGEGSWLTVV.

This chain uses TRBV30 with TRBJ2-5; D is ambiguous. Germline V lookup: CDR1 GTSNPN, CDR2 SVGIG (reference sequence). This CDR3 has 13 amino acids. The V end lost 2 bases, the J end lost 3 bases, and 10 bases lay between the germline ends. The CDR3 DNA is TGTGCCTGGAGTCGGTTGCCCAAAGAGACCCAGTACTTC. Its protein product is CAWSRLPKETQYF.

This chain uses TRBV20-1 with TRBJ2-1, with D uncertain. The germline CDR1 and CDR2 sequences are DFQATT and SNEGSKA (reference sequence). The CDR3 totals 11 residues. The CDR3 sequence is CSAGQYNEQFF. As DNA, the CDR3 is TGCAGCGCTGGGCAGTACAATGAGCAGTTCTTC.

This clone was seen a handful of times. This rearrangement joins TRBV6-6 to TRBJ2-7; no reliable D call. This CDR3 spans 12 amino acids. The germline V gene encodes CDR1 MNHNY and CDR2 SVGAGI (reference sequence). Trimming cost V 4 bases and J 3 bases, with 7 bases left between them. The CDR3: CASSSQRYEQYF. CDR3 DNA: TGTGCCAGCAGTTCACAGCGCTACGAGCAGTACTTC.

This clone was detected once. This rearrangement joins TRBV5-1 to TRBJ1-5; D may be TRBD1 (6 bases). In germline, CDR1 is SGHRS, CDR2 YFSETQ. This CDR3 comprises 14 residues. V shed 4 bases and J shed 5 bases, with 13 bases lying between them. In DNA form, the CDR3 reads TGCGCCAGCAGCCAGGACAGCACTCATCAGCCCCAGCATTTT. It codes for CASSQDSTHQPQHF.